This T cell receptor beta chain was captured by sequencing in a study of technical replicates of blood from a few donors. The method was immunoSEQ multiplex PCR; TCRdb's version includes in-frame clones alone and lacks a portion of them. This sample has roughly 50,000 clones; nearly 95% occur once, and the top ten carry about 3%. Germline V gene lookup returns CDR1 LGHNT and CDR2 FRNRAP. The CDR3 runs to 15 residues. With 1 base removed from V and 3 bases from J, the gap between germline ends came to 12 bases. This sequence was found in a human donor in good health. Some clones in this sample may be carry-over from other donors' samples. The V gene is TRBV12-5, the J gene TRBJ1-1; D ambiguous. Sequencing was carried out using PBMCs. CDR3 protein: CASGLELAVYTEAFF. CDR3 bases: TGTGCTAGTGGTTTGGAGTTAGCCGTTTACACTGAAGCTTTCTTT.